The sequence of this T cell receptor (beta chain) was determined in a study of identical twins. Points on this clonotype: Its antigen is unknown.

Looked up from germline, CDR1 is LGHNA and CDR2 is YNFKEQ. This CDR3 is built from 21 residues. Deletions cut 3 bases from V and 4 bases from J, with 33 bases between. Template switching (which added a universal primer site) was used, and cDNA carried unique molecular identifiers. TCRdb reanalysed the 5' RACE reads using MiXCR and keeps one entry per CDR3 protein. This sample has about 250,000 distinct CDR3 sequences, with more than 13% found just once. Study conclusions and caveats: Fewer insertions marked abundant cord blood beta clonotypes; young adult naive trended weakly, memory not at all. Models came in too low on out-of-frame TCR alpha sharing in monozygotic twins. Zero-insertion results could be subject to partial confounding by invariant MAIT and iNKT cells.

The source is a young woman in good health. Sequenced sample: memory (CD45RO+) T cells sorted from blood. The chain carries TRBV4-2 and TRBJ2-5, with D perhaps matching TRBD2 (7 bases). CDR3 sequence reads: CASSHRPPTTGGALLTETQYF. In nucleotides, the CDR3 is TGTGCCAGCAGCCACCGCCCACCAACCACGGGGGGCGCTTTGCTAACAGAGACCCAGTACTTC.